What follows describes a single TCR beta chain. The data were taken from a study of T cell changes during pregnancy in multiple sclerosis. Germline V gives CDR1 LNHNV, CDR2 YYDKDF (reference sequence). Deletions cut 0 bases from V and 1 base from J, with 6 bases between. The CDR3 sequence is 15 residues long. Repertoires were generated with immunoSEQ multiplex PCR, while TCRdb's copy carries only in-frame clones and drops some. Of around 30,000 clones listed, about nine tenths were seen once; the top ten hold 3.5% to 4.5%. V gene TRBV15 combines with J gene TRBJ1-4, with D unresolved. This TCR came from a female donor with multiple sclerosis, enrolled in a pregnancy study. Material: CD8+ T cells from peripheral blood mononuclear cells, obtained in the second trimester of pregnancy. CDR3 sequence reads: CATSREEGTNEKLFF. In DNA, the CDR3 is TGTGCCACCAGCAGAGAGGAGGGAACTAATGAAAAACTGTTTTTT.